The 27 T cell receptor beta chains given below trace back to one sample, sequenced in a study of blood T cell repertoires in COVID-19. Profiling relied on immunoSEQ multiplex PCR, and the TCRdb table lists in-frame clones only, not all of them. The table has about 270,000 clones, 75% to 95% seen once; the top ten hold around 2.5%. Specimen: peripheral blood. These receptors all stem from a person under 35 with COVID-19, enrolled during active disease.

The V and J genes are TRBV19 and TRBJ2-7; D perhaps matches TRBD2 (6 bases). V lost 2 bases and J 6 bases, leaving 17 bases between the germline ends. The CDR3 contains 15 residues. Germline assignment: CDR1 LNHDA and CDR2 SQIVND (reference sequence). CDR3 sequence reads: CASSIRVGGHVEQYF. The CDR3 bases are TGTGCCAGTAGTATAAGAGTGGGAGGCCACGTCGAGCAGTACTTC.

V usage is TRBV29-1 and J usage is TRBJ1-3; D remains unclear. The CDR3 is 12 residues long. V lost 4 bases to trimming and J lost 3 bases, with 7 bases between them. The germline V gene encodes CDR1 SQVTM and CDR2 ANQGSEA. The CDR3 sequence is CSVVLSGNTIYF. The DNA of the CDR3 is TGCAGCGTTGTCCTCAGTGGAAACACCATATATTTT. The full variable domain, completed using reference TRBV29-1 and TRBJ1-3, is SAVISQKPSRDICQRGTSLTIQCQVDSQVTMMFWYRQQPGQSLTLIATANQGSEATYESGFVIDKFPISRPNLTFSTLTVSNMSPEDSSIYLCSVVLSGNTIYFGEGSWLTVV.

The rearrangement joins TRBV9 to TRBJ2-5, with 10 bases lining up with TRBD1. This CDR3 has 14 residues. V gave up 5 bases and J gave up 5 bases; unmatched junction bases: 6. The germline V gene has CDR1 SGDLS and CDR2 YYNGEE. DNA for the CDR3: TGTGCCAGCAGTGGACAGGGGGAGTGGGAGACCCAGTACTTC. Its translation: CASSGQGEWETQYF.

The CDR3 DNA follows: TGTGCCAGCAGACCGGGGGGGCTCACTGAAGCTTTCTTT. Translation gives CASRPGGLTEAFF. The chain couples TRBV6-5 to TRBJ1-1; tentatively, D is TRBD1 (6 bases). CDR3 length: 13 amino acids. V lost 6 bases to trimming and J lost 4 bases, with 12 bases between them. Germline assignment: CDR1 MNHEY and CDR2 SVGAGI.

The chain uses TRBV7-3 and TRBJ1-4; D not resolved. Per germline, CDR1 SGHTA and CDR2 FQGTGA. The CDR3 has 15 residues. V shed 4 bases and J shed 3 bases, with 12 bases lying between them. As DNA, the CDR3 is TGTGCCAGCAGCTCCCCGGGGAAGGCTAATGAAAAACTGTTTTTT. The encoded protein is CASSSPGKANEKLFF.

V is TRBV9 and J is TRBJ2-5, with D perhaps TRBD1 (6 bases). This CDR3 is 16 amino acids long. V lost 2 bases and J 1 base, leaving 15 bases between the germline ends. The germline V gene encodes CDR1 SGDLS and CDR2 YYNGEE. Here the CDR3 reads CASSVTPGASQETQYF. The CDR3 DNA follows: TGTGCCAGCAGCGTCACACCAGGGGCATCCCAAGAGACCCAGTACTTC.

The V call is TRBV6-6, the J call TRBJ1-5; no definite D call. V was clipped by 6 bases and J by 0 bases, with 6 bases between them. The CDR3 runs to 13 residues. Germline CDR1 and CDR2: MNHNY and SVGAGI (reference sequence). CDR3 nucleotide sequence: TGTGCCAGCAGCGTTATTAGCAATCAGCCCCAGCATTTT. Translation gives CASSVISNQPQHF.

This clone occurred a few times. The chain employs TRBV3-1 (or the pseudogene TRBV3-2) and TRBJ2-5; 11 nucleotides agree with TRBD2. CDR3 length equals 16 residues. The junction had 11 bases not matched to a gene; V was cut back by 4 bases and J by 7 bases. Germline assignment: CDR1 LGHDT and CDR2 YNNKEL (reference sequence). The CDR3 sequence: CASSPTELAGVGTQYF. Written as DNA, the CDR3 is TGTGCCAGCAGCCCCACCGAACTAGCGGGAGTTGGGACCCAGTACTTC.

The chain couples TRBV6-5 to TRBJ2-1; no firm D call. This CDR3 is 16 amino acids long. Germline V lookup: CDR1 MNHEY, CDR2 SVGAGI. V was cut by 2 bases and J by 8 bases, with 19 bases left in between. The CDR3 reads CASSYHRTVLFYEQFF. The CDR3, as DNA: TGTGCCAGCAGTTACCACCGAACAGTATTATTCTATGAGCAGTTCTTC.

The sample holds one count of this clone. The J gene is TRBJ2-3, the V gene TRBV24-1, with D possibly matching TRBD1 (6 bases). CDR1 and CDR2 (germline): KGHDR, SFDVKD. V was pared by 12 bases and J by 2 bases, with 17 bases between. The CDR3 sequence is 14 residues long. The CDR3 loop is CAVTGPGFTDTQYF. CDR3 bases: TGTGCCGTCACAGGGCCGGGTTTCACAGATACGCAGTATTTT.

V usage is TRBV25-1 and J usage is TRBJ2-2; D gene unclear. Germline CDR1 MGHDK, CDR2 SYGVNS. Between the trimmed V and J ends, which lost 4 bases and 3 bases, there was a span of 6 bases. The CDR3 is 13 amino acids. The CDR3: CASSALYTGELFF. The CDR3 coding sequence is TGTGCCAGCAGTGCCCTATACACCGGGGAGCTGTTTTTT.

V gene TRBV6-1 combines with J gene TRBJ2-7; 7 nucleotides agree with TRBD1. There are 15 residues in the CDR3. Losses at the gene ends were 0 bases for V and 5 bases for J; bases not matched to a gene: 7. Germline lookup yields CDR1 MNHNS and CDR2 SASEGT. The CDR3 reads CASSEAGDRANEQYF. CDR3 coding DNA: TGTGCCAGCAGTGAAGCGGGAGACAGGGCCAACGAGCAGTACTTC.

The V gene is TRBV18, the J gene TRBJ2-3, with 8 bases matching TRBD2. The germline V gene encodes CDR1 KGHSH and CDR2 LQKENI. V trimming: 5 bases; J trimming: 5 bases; junction bases outside the gene matches: 6. The CDR3 has 14 residues. The CDR3 DNA reads as TGTGCCAGCTCAATTACTAGCGGAATAGATACGCAGTATTTT. Its protein product is CASSITSGIDTQYF.

The V gene is TRBV29-1, the J gene TRBJ1-5; a possible D gene is TRBD1 (5 bases). Germline V gives CDR1 SQVTM, CDR2 ANQGSEA. Trimming took off 4 bases at V and 0 bases at J, with 19 bases between the two ends. This CDR3 spans 17 amino acids. The CDR3, as DNA: TGCAGCGTTGGCCCTAGGGGCAACACCTATAGCAATCAGCCCCAGCATTTT. Its translation: CSVGPRGNTYSNQPQHF.

The chain combines TRBV27 with TRBJ2-7, with unresolved D. Trimming took 2 bases from V and 0 from J, leaving 8 bases between them. The CDR3 length is 14 residues. Germline CDR1 MNHEY, CDR2 SMNVEV (reference sequence). This CDR3 reads CASSLAASSYEQYF. The CDR3 DNA sequence: TGTGCCAGCAGTTTAGCAGCGAGCTCCTACGAGCAGTACTTC.

The chain employs TRBV6-5 and TRBJ1-2, with 7 bases aligning to TRBD1. Trimming at V came to 5 bases and at J to 4 bases, leaving 7 bases not matched to a gene. The CDR3 extends over 14 amino acids. CDR1 is MNHEY, CDR2 SVGAGI, per germline. The CDR3 DNA sequence: TGTGCCAGCAGTAAACCGGGACAGAGCTATGGCTACACCTTC. It translates to CASSKPGQSYGYTF.

This clone has a single count. The chain has TRBV3-1 (or the pseudogene TRBV3-2) and TRBJ2-7; possible D gene TRBD1, 5 bases. The CDR3 covers 12 residues. CDR1 is LGHDT and CDR2 is YNNKEL in the germline V gene (reference sequence). With 1 base removed from V and 8 bases from J, the gap between germline ends came to 9 bases. The CDR3 spells CASSQGLGQQYF. DNA of the CDR3: TGTGCCAGCAGCCAAGGATTGGGGCAGCAGTACTTC.

The V and J genes are TRBV5-1 and TRBJ2-7; D is possibly TRBD1 (6 bases). CDR3 length equals 15 residues. The V end was cut by 4 bases, the J end by 4 bases, with 18 bases between. CDR1 is SGHRS and CDR2 is YFSETQ in the germline V gene. The CDR3 nucleotides read TGCGCCAGCAGCATCTGGGCAGGGGTTGGATACGAGCAGTACTTC. It encodes CASSIWAGVGYEQYF. Looking up the rest from reference TRBV5-1 and TRBJ2-7 gives the full variable domain: KAGVTQTPRYLIKTRGQQVTLSCSPISGHRSVSWYQQTPGQGLQFLFEYFSETQRNKGNFPGRFSGRQFSNSRSEMNVSTLELGDSALYLCASSIWAGVGYEQYFGPGTRLTVT.

This clone appeared once. The chain combines TRBV2 with TRBJ2-5, with 11 positions matching TRBD1. Germline CDR1 reads SNHLY; CDR2 reads FYNNEI. V dropped 6 bases and J dropped 4; count of bases not matched to a gene: 7. CDR3 length: 15 amino acids. The CDR3 here is CASSRDRGIGETQYF. In DNA form, the CDR3 reads TGTGCCAGCAGCCGGGACAGGGGGATAGGAGAGACCCAGTACTTC.

The chain recombines TRBV19 with TRBJ2-2, with D possibly TRBD1 on 6 matching bases. In germline, CDR1 is LNHDA, CDR2 SQIVND (reference sequence). The germline V and J ends were trimmed by 4 bases and 6 bases, with 15 bases remaining between them. The CDR3 runs to 15 residues. The CDR3 nucleotides read TGTGCCAGTAGTAATCCAGGGGATCCGGCCGGGGAGCTGTTTTTT. Protein: CASSNPGDPAGELFF.

This clone was recorded only once. V usage is TRBV28 and J usage is TRBJ2-3, with 8 bases fitting TRBD2. CDR1 is MDHEN and CDR2 is SYDVKM in the germline V gene. The junction had 10 bases not matched to a gene; V was cut back by 4 bases and J by 4 bases. The CDR3 runs 16 residues. The CDR3, as DNA: TGTGCCAGCAGTTCAAGCTCGGGACTAGTTCCAGATACGCAGTATTTT. It specifies CASSSSSGLVPDTQYF.

The chain joins TRBV7-2 to TRBJ1-5, with D tentatively TRBD1 (6 bases). V lost 5 bases and J lost 2, with 10 bases in between. In germline, CDR1 is SGHTA, CDR2 FQGNSA. This CDR3 is built from 14 residues. CDR3 DNA sequence: TGTGCCAGCAGCCATCGACAGGGCAATCAGCCCCAGCATTTT. This gives the protein CASSHRQGNQPQHF.

V is TRBV7-9 and J is TRBJ2-6; the match to TRBD1 covers 9 bases. J was trimmed by 1 base and V by 3 bases; bases with no gene match: 4. CDR1 is SEHNR, CDR2 FQNEAQ, per germline (reference sequence). The CDR3 is 17 residues long. CDR3 sequence (DNA): TGTGCCAGCAGCTTCACAGGGGGCGGATCTGGGGCCAACGTCCTGACTTTC. It translates to CASSFTGGGSGANVLTF.

The genes are TRBV11-1 and TRBJ2-6; 10 bases fit TRBD2. From germline, CDR1 is SGHAT and CDR2 FQDESV (reference sequence). V trimming: 0 bases; J trimming: 1 base; junction bases outside the gene matches: 6. The CDR3 sequence is 19 residues long. The CDR3 bases are TGTGCCAGCAGCTTAGCGGCTAGCGGGAGATTATCTGGGGCCAACGTCCTGACTTTC. Encoded protein: CASSLAASGRLSGANVLTF.

The chain combines TRBV6-5 with TRBJ1-1, with TRBD1 as a possible D gene (5 bases). With 6 bases removed from V and 7 bases from J, the gap between germline ends came to 12 bases. CDR3 length: 12 residues. Germline V gene lookup returns CDR1 MNHEY and CDR2 SVGAGI. The CDR3 DNA follows: TGTGCCAGCAGAGGTATGGGGCATGAAGCTTTCTTT. It yields the protein CASRGMGHEAFF.

J is TRBJ1-5 and V is TRBV18; unclear D gene. Trimming cost V 2 bases and J 10 bases, with 15 bases left between them. This CDR3 contains 14 residues. Germline-derived CDR1 and CDR2 are KGHSH and LQKENI. Here the CDR3 reads CASSPGQVGQPQHF. CDR3 DNA: TGTGCCAGCTCACCAGGGCAGGTGGGCCAACCCCAGCATTTT. The whole variable domain, remainder taken from reference TRBV18 and TRBJ1-5, is NAGVMQNPRHLVRRRGQEARLRCSPMKGHSHVYWYRQLPEEGLKFMVYLQKENIIDESGMPKERFSAEFPKEGPSILRIQQVVRGDSAAYFCASSPGQVGQPQHFGDGTRLSIL.

The rearrangement links TRBV25-1 to TRBJ2-3, with TRBD2 matching over 8 bases. Trimming took 1 base from V and 3 from J; bases not matched to a gene: 3. There are 15 residues in the CDR3. CDR1 MGHDK and CDR2 SYGVNS come from the germline V gene. CDR3 amino acids: CASSEFGLATDTQYF. The CDR3 coding sequence is TGTGCCAGCAGTGAATTTGGACTAGCAACAGATACGCAGTATTTT.